These 8 T cell receptor beta chains share one sample of origin, sequenced in a study of cytomegalovirus exposure and HLA in healthy donors. This PCR relied on a set of 60 Vbeta primers and 13 Jbeta primers. Produced via immunoSEQ multiplex PCR; TCRdb's table is partial and in-frame only. Of 100,000 or so clones listed, about four fifths are singletons. The material sequenced was PBMCs. These receptors were collected from a man under 40 in good health and CMV-seronegative.

This chain connects TRBV11-2 to TRBJ2-2, with D tentatively TRBD1 (5 bases). The CDR3 has 14 residues. Trimming took off 1 base at V and 6 bases at J, with 9 bases between the two ends. Germline CDR1 reads SGHAT; CDR2 reads FQNNGV. The CDR3 is CASSLVTGPGELFF. CDR3 nucleotides: TGTGCCAGCAGCTTAGTCACAGGACCCGGGGAGCTGTTTTTT.

This clone was seen only a few times. The chain links TRBV5-4 to TRBJ2-7; the D gene is possibly TRBD1 (7 bases). The germline gives CDR1 SGHNT, CDR2 YYREEE (reference sequence). The CDR3 spans 16 residues. V was pared by 5 bases and J by 3 bases, with 21 bases between. This CDR3 is CASSRGGRQGDYEQYF. CDR3 nucleotide sequence: TGTGCCAGCAGTCGAGGAGGGAGACAGGGTGACTACGAGCAGTACTTC.

This sequence joins TRBV7-2 and TRBJ2-5; D may be TRBD1 (7 bases). TRBJ2-7 explains the end of the DNA better; the J call may be wrong. The CDR3 extends over 14 amino acids. Germline values: CDR1 SGHTA, CDR2 FQGNSA. In DNA form, the CDR3 reads TGTGCCAGCAGCCAAGGGGGGACAGCCTACGAGCAGTACTTC. As protein: CASSQGGTAYEQYF.

The J gene is TRBJ1-6, the V gene TRBV10-2; D call uncertain. Trimming took off 3 bases at V and 0 bases at J, with 9 bases between the two ends. The CDR3 extends over 16 amino acids. Germline V gene lookup returns CDR1 WSHSY and CDR2 SAAADI. The CDR3 protein is CASSEEGSSYNSPLHF. CDR3 nucleotide sequence: TGCGCCAGCAGTGAAGAGGGTAGCTCCTATAATTCACCCCTCCACTTT.

This clone was observed a single time. J is TRBJ2-7 and V is TRBV7-9; 8 nucleotides line up with TRBD1. The CDR3 sequence is 16 residues long. After removal of 1 base from V and 2 bases from J, the junction contained 7 bases not matched to a gene. The germline CDR1 and CDR2 sequences are SEHNR and FQNEAQ (reference sequence). The CDR3 sequence is CASSLDGRGHTYEQYF. As DNA, the CDR3 is TGTGCCAGCAGCTTAGACGGCAGGGGGCACACCTACGAGCAGTACTTC.

The V gene is TRBV30, the J gene TRBJ2-3, with D possibly matching TRBD2 (6 bases). The CDR3 is made up of 13 amino acids. V lost 4 bases to trimming and J lost 0 bases, with 8 bases between them. From germline, CDR1 is GTSNPN and CDR2 SVGIG (reference sequence). This chain's CDR3 is CAWKEGSTDTQYF. In DNA, the CDR3 is TGTGCCTGGAAGGAGGGAAGCACAGATACGCAGTATTTT. The complete variable domain, with remaining parts taken from reference TRBV30 and TRBJ2-3, reads SQTIHQWPATLVQPVGSPLSLECTVEGTSNPNLYWYRQAAGRGLQLLFYSVGIGQISSEVPQNLSASRPQDRQFILSSKKLLLSDSGFYLCAWKEGSTDTQYFGPGTRLTVL.

The V call is TRBV4-3, the J call TRBJ1-6, with 8 bases lining up with TRBD1. Trimming cost V 4 bases and J 5 bases; bases outside gene matches: 4. The germline V gene encodes CDR1 LGHNA and CDR2 YSLEER. This CDR3 contains 15 residues. The CDR3 sequence: CASSREGQDNSPLHF. In DNA form, the CDR3 reads TGCGCCAGCAGCCGTGAGGGACAGGATAATTCACCCCTCCACTTT.

This chain uses TRBV29-1 with TRBJ1-2; 7 bases match TRBD1. This CDR3 comprises 13 residues. Germline V gene sequence: CDR1 SQVTM, CDR2 ANQGSEA. With V trimmed by 8 bases and J by 2 bases, 8 bases remained unmatched. The CDR3 here is CSIQGQANYGYTF. The CDR3 DNA reads TGCAGCATTCAAGGACAGGCGAACTATGGCTACACCTTC.